The T cell receptor beta chain under discussion was sequenced for a study of T cells and copy number aberrations in small-cell lung cancer. The table came from immunoSEQ multiplex PCR; TCRdb's copy has only in-frame clones and leaves some out. The table shows 6,000 or so clones, with less than 85% occurring only once. CDR1 and CDR2 (germline): SGHDT, YYEEEE. The ends lost 4 bases at V and 0 bases at J; junction bases unmatched: 1. CDR3 size: 14 residues. Sample: tumor tissue. This sequence was found in a man between 45 and 60 years old with small cell lung cancer. The rearrangement links TRBV5-6 to TRBJ1-5, with TRBD1 matching 7 bases. In nucleotides, the CDR3 is TGTGCCAGCAGCGACAGGGATAGCAATCAGCCCCAGCATTTT. Translated, it gives CASSDRDSNQPQHF.